Listed here are 6 T cell receptor beta chains from one sample, sequenced in a study of shared clonotypes between healthy human individuals. Naive CD8 cells were CD45RO-negative, positively selected for CCR7, excluding terminally differentiated effector memory CD45RA+ cells. Sequenced by immunoSEQ multiplex PCR; TCRdb stores in-frame clones only, minus some. Of about 650,000 clones listed, roughly 96% are singletons. The sequencing sample was made of naive CD8+ T cells sorted from blood. All receptors come from a woman aged 25 to 39 in good health.

The chain couples TRBV30 to TRBJ1-4; tentative D call: TRBD1 (6 bases). V lost 2 bases, J lost 7 bases, and 14 bases lay in between. The CDR3 has 14 residues. Germline V gives CDR1 GTSNPN, CDR2 SVGIG (reference sequence). CDR3 in amino acids: CAWSLGAGGEKLFF. The DNA of the CDR3 is TGTGCCTGGAGTTTGGGGGCGGGAGGTGAAAAACTGTTTTTT.

On this clone: This CDR3 is also generated by other DNA sequences in the sample. V usage is TRBV27 and J usage is TRBJ2-5; either TRBD1 or TRBD2 may fit D (5 bases each). The J call may be wrong; the DNA end is better matched by TRBJ2-7. The CDR3 covers 13 residues. Germline V lookup: CDR1 MNHEY, CDR2 SMNVEV (reference sequence). The CDR3 loop is CASSLGGSYEQYF. CDR3 in DNA: TGTGCCAGCAGTTTAGGGGGATCCTACGAGCAGTACTTC.

This rearrangement joins TRBV6-5 to TRBJ2-7, with 7 positions matching TRBD1. The CDR3 contains 15 residues. Germline assignment: CDR1 MNHEY and CDR2 SVGAGI. Trimming at V came to 6 bases and at J to 2 bases, leaving 10 bases not matched to a gene. The chain's CDR3 is CASSPQGTLTYEQYF. The CDR3 nucleotides are TGTGCCAGCAGCCCACAGGGGACCTTAACCTACGAGCAGTACTTC.

This chain uses TRBV5-4 with TRBJ2-2; perhaps TRBD2 as D (5 bases). The V and J ends lost 3 bases and 6 bases respectively, with 12 bases between them. The CDR3 extends over 14 amino acids. Germline V gene data show CDR1 as SGHNT and CDR2 as YYREEE (reference sequence). The CDR3 DNA is TGTGCCAGCAGCTCCGGGAATCAGGCCGGGGAGCTGTTTTTT. Translated: CASSSGNQAGELFF.

The rearrangement uses TRBV5-6 and TRBJ1-2; D might be TRBD1 (6 bases). Trimming removed 2 bases at V and 3 bases at J, with 14 bases between. The germline V gene encodes CDR1 SGHDT and CDR2 YYEEEE. The CDR3 runs to 15 residues. Written as DNA, the CDR3 is TGTGCCAGCAGCTTTTGGGGGGCGCGGGACTATGGCTACACCTTC. This sequence encodes CASSFWGARDYGYTF.

The J gene is TRBJ2-7, the V gene TRBV7-9; D is unresolved. V lost 2 bases and J lost 3, with 5 bases in between. The germline V gene has CDR1 SEHNR and CDR2 FQNEAQ (reference sequence). The CDR3 is 12 amino acids. This chain's CDR3 is CASSLWDYEQYF. CDR3 nucleotide sequence: TGTGCCAGCAGCTTATGGGACTACGAGCAGTACTTC.